This T cell receptor (beta chain) appears in the sequencing data of a study of cytomegalovirus exposure and HLA in healthy donors. For the study at large: Unique TCR beta sequences numbering some 110 million came from around 180 million T cells in an earlier analysis.

Primers included in the PCR were 60 Vbeta and 13 Jbeta primers. The assay was immunoSEQ multiplex PCR, and TCRdb's table has in-frame clones only and misses some. This table holds around 130,000 clones, approximately 68% found once. General study results and limits: Researchers reported that a few CMV-associated chains were confirmed in vitro as CMV antigen-specific. While the bulk of TCR sequences proved rare, some public TCRs turned up in many donors. One cluster of highly shared sequence variants probably arose as a sequencing artifact.

Of note for this clone: Its antigen is unknown.

Germline CDR1 reads MGHDK; CDR2 reads SYGVNS. V lost 6 bases and J 8 bases, leaving 16 bases between the germline ends. This CDR3 has 14 amino acids. V and J are TRBV25-1 and TRBJ1-4; D might be TRBD1 (5 bases). Specimen: PBMCs. The receptor comes from a man in his thirties or forties in good health and CMV-seropositive. In DNA, the CDR3 is TGTGCCAGCAGCCGAGATCAGGGTCCAGAAAAACTGTTTTTT. Protein sequence: CASSRDQGPEKLFF.